A single sample is the source of the 5 T cell receptor beta chains below, sequenced in a study of control samples from healthy donors and cancer patients. Produced via immunoSEQ multiplex PCR; TCRdb's table is partial and in-frame only. The sample has 100,000 to 120,000 clones; around 87% are singletons. Sequencing used PBMCs. The receptors were sampled from an older woman with lung cancer.

The rearrangement links TRBV5-4 to TRBJ2-1; 10 bases agree with TRBD2. With 3 bases clipped from V and 5 bases from J, the junction kept 17 bases outside the gene matches. Germline assignment: CDR1 SGHNT and CDR2 YYREEE (reference sequence). The CDR3 is 19 residues long. CDR3 DNA: TGTGCCAGCAGCTCTCCGCCTGGTAGCGGGAGGCCAAGGAACAATGAGCAGTTCTTC. Residues: CASSSPPGSGRPRNNEQFF.

The chain employs TRBV27 and TRBJ2-3; 8 bases agree with TRBD1. Germline V gives CDR1 MNHEY, CDR2 SMNVEV (reference sequence). The CDR3 length is 15 residues. Trimming at V came to 6 bases and at J to 4 bases, leaving 9 bases not matched to a gene. CDR3 in DNA: TGTGCCAGCAGCCCTGGGGGGACAGGTTCAGATACGCAGTATTTT. Translating it yields CASSPGGTGSDTQYF.

The rearrangement joins TRBV5-1 to TRBJ1-3; 9 bases fit TRBD1. V shed 2 bases and J 4 bases; nucleotides not matched to a gene: 1. From germline, CDR1 is SGHRS and CDR2 YFSETQ. There are 14 residues in the CDR3. The chain's CDR3 is CASSLTGGGNTIYF. CDR3 in DNA: TGCGCCAGCAGCTTAACAGGGGGCGGAAACACCATATATTTT.

This clone has more than one count but fewer than ten. The chain employs TRBV12-5 and TRBJ2-1; 8 bases align to TRBD2. Germline-derived CDR1 and CDR2 are LGHNT and FRNRAP. The CDR3 is made up of 15 amino acids. Trimming removed 1 base from V and 8 bases from J; junction bases left unmatched: 7. In nucleotides, the CDR3 is TGTGCTAGTGGTTTGGGGGCTAGCGGGTCCGATGAGCAGTTCTTC. It is translated as CASGLGASGSDEQFF.

The chain has TRBV6-2 or TRBV6-3 and TRBJ2-7, with 9 bases identical to TRBD2. V was pared by 4 bases and J by 7 bases, with 14 bases of the junction left unmatched. Looked up from germline, CDR1 is MNHEY and CDR2 is SVGEGT. The CDR3 runs to 16 residues. The CDR3 sequence is CASSSSVIAGVGEQYF. CDR3 DNA: TGTGCCAGCAGTTCCTCCGTAATAGCGGGAGTGGGAGAGCAGTACTTC.